The rows below give T cell receptor beta chains drawn from one sample of a study of T-cell reconstitution after alpha-beta-depleted transplantation in children. TCRdb analysed the PCR reads with MiXCR anew, one entry per CDR3 protein. The sample lists fewer than 250,000 distinct CDR3 sequences, under 20% occurring once. Material: PBMCs, mostly from graft donor cells, obtained 360 days after TCRalphabeta/CD19-depleted stem cell transplant. The receptor source for this set is a male patient between 2 and 15 years old who had a stem cell transplant for acute lymphoblastic leukemia, so the T cells may come from the graft donor. Both conserved end residues are part of each CDR3. Fields, in order: V gene, D gene, clone size, J gene, CDR3 protein, CDR3 DNA. A D gene is named only where the DNA matches it firmly. The size entry is marked missing in some rows and otherwise reads once, few, many or a size class.

>TRBV29-1|-|many|TRBJ2-1
CSVAGDAVNEQFF
TGCAGCGTTGCCGGGGACGCCGTCAATGAGCAGTTCTTC
>TRBV4-1|TRBD2|-|TRBJ2-1
CASSQDPGGPHNEQFF
TGCGCCAGCAGCCAAGATCCGGGGGGGCCCCACAATGAGCAGTTCTTC
>TRBV15|TRBD1|many|TRBJ2-7
CATSSRGLIDEQYF
TGTGCCACCAGCAGCAGGGGGCTCATCGACGAGCAGTACTTC
>TRBV7-2|TRBD2|-|TRBJ2-1
CASGRASGDSEQFF
TGTGCCAGCGGCCGGGCTAGCGGGGACTCTGAGCAGTTCTTC
>TRBV3-1|TRBD2|-|TRBJ2-5
CASSLFFIAGGKETQYF
TGTGCCAGCAGCCTTTTCTTCATAGCGGGGGGTAAAGAGACCCAGTACTTC
>TRBV5-4|TRBD2|few|TRBJ2-1
CASSFWRGNEQFF
TGTGCCAGCAGCTTCTGGCGGGGGAATGAGCAGTTCTTC
>TRBV6-5|-|many|TRBJ1-2
CASSSGVGRGGYTF
TGTGCCAGCAGTTCAGGGGTCGGTAGGGGTGGCTACACCTTC
>TRBV7-9|TRBD2|few|TRBJ2-3
CASSSERDTTDTQYF
TGTGCCAGCAGCTCCGAGCGGGATACCACAGATACGCAGTATTTT
>TRBV7-6|TRBD2|few|TRBJ2-1
CASSPRLAGPYNEQFF
TGTGCCAGCAGCCCAAGACTAGCGGGACCCTACAATGAGCAGTTCTTC
>TRBV27|-|few|TRBJ2-1
CASRFRLGASYNEQFF
TGTGCCAGCAGATTTAGATTGGGGGCCTCCTACAATGAGCAGTTCTTC
>TRBV12-3/TRBV12-4|-|-|TRBJ1-5
CASSLEPGANNQPQHF
TGTGCCAGCAGTTTAGAGCCAGGGGCGAACAATCAGCCCCAGCATTTT
>TRBV15|-|few|TRBJ2-2
CATSEASPGPFNTGELFF
TGTGCCACCAGCGAAGCTTCACCGGGGCCCTTCAACACCGGGGAGCTGTTTTTT
>TRBV6-1|TRBD1|many|TRBJ1-1
CAGSWGGTGTEAFF
TGTGCCGGATCCTGGGGAGGGACAGGCACTGAAGCTTTCTTT
>TRBV15|TRBD2|few|TRBJ2-5
CATSRVSGGGKETQYF
TGTGCCACCAGCAGAGTCAGCGGGGGGGGAAAAGAGACCCAGTACTTC
>TRBV5-1|-|few|TRBJ2-1
CASSLDVIQPGSYNEQFF
TGCGCCAGCAGCTTGGATGTGATTCAGCCAGGTTCCTACAATGAGCAGTTCTTC
>TRBV27|TRBD1|-|TRBJ2-7
CASRMTGGFYEQYF
TGTGCCAGCAGAATGACAGGGGGCTTTTACGAGCAGTACTTC
>TRBV4-2|-|few|TRBJ1-1
CASSQDAVNTEAFF
TGTGCCAGCAGCCAAGATGCGGTAAACACTGAAGCTTTCTTT
>TRBV12-3/TRBV12-4|-|-|TRBJ1-2
CASSFGGADGYTF
TGTGCCAGCAGTTTTGGGGGCGCGGATGGCTACACCTTC
>TRBV5-1|TRBD2|few|TRBJ2-7
CASSDSGGAYEQYF
TGCGCCAGCAGCGATAGCGGGGGGGCGTACGAGCAGTACTTC
>TRBV5-1|TRBD1|-|TRBJ2-7
CASSPDRGTYEQYF
TGCGCCAGCAGCCCGGACAGGGGAACCTACGAGCAGTACTTC
>TRBV7-9|-|-|TRBJ2-5
CASIHRETQYF
TGTGCCAGCATCCACCGAGAGACCCAGTACTTC
>TRBV7-2|-|-|TRBJ2-3
CASLKRGGTDTQYF
TGTGCCAGCCTTAAGAGGGGGGGGACAGATACGCAGTATTTT
>TRBV5-1|-|few|TRBJ2-1
CASSLGLFAYEQFF
TGCGCCAGCAGCTTGGGACTCTTTGCCTATGAGCAGTTCTTC
>TRBV12-3/TRBV12-4|-|-|TRBJ2-7
CASCLFSTRAQQEDEQYF
TGTGCCAGCTGTTTATTTTCGACAAGAGCCCAACAGGAGGACGAGCAGTACTTC
>TRBV7-7|TRBD2|few|TRBJ2-5
CASSLGLAAKETQYF
TGTGCCAGCAGCTTGGGCCTAGCGGCAAAAGAGACCCAGTACTTC